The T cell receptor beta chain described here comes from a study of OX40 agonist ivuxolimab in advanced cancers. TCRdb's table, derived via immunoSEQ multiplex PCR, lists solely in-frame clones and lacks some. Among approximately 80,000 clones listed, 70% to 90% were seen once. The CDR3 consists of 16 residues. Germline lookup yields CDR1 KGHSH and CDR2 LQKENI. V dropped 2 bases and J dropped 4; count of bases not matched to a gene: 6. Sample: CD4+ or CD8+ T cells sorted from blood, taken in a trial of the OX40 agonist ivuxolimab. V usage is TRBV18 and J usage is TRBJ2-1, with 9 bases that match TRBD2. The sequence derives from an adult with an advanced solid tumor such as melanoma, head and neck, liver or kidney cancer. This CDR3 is CASSPSWTSAYNEQFF. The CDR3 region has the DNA TGTGCCAGCTCACCATCCTGGACTAGCGCTTACAATGAGCAGTTCTTC.